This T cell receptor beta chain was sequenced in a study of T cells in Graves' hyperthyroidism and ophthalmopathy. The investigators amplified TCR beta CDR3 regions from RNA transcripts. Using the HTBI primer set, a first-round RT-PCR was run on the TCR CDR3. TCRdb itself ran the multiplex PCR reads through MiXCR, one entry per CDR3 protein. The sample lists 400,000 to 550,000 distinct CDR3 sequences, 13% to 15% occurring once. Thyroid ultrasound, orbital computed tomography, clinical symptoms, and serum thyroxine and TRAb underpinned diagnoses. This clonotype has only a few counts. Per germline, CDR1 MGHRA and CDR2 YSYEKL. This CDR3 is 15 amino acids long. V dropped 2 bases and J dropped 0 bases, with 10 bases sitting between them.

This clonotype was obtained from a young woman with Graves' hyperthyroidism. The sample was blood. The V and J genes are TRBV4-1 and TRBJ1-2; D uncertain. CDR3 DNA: TGCGCCAGCAGCCAACCCACGGGTCCTAACTATGGCTACACCTTC. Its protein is CASSQPTGPNYGYTF.